These 17 T cell receptor beta chains originate from one sample sequenced in a study of chemoradiotherapy in HPV16-positive cancers. Method: immunoSEQ multiplex PCR; TCRdb's copy keeps in-frame clones and lacks some. The data contain approximately 14,000 clones, roughly 69% of them singletons. This material was obtained from a patient who underwent chemoradiotherapy. The origin of the receptors is a human donor with HPV-associated anogenital cancer.

The genes are TRBV5-6 and TRBJ1-2; D may be TRBD1 (5 bases). The CDR3 is made up of 14 amino acids. Trimming pared 0 bases from V and 4 bases from J, leaving 10 bases between. The germline gives CDR1 SGHDT, CDR2 YYEEEE. In nucleotides, the CDR3 is TGTGCCAGCAGCTTGGTCAGGGAGCTCTATGGCTACACCTTC. Its protein product is CASSLVRELYGYTF.

The chain employs TRBV7-2 and TRBJ2-7, with D hard to call. V was trimmed by 2 bases and J by 2 bases, leaving 13 bases between them. CDR1 and CDR2 (germline): SGHTA, FQGNSA. The CDR3 is 15 amino acids. CDR3 sequence (DNA): TGTGCCAGCAGCTTATACGGTGTAGGGACCTACGAGCAGTACTTC. Translation gives CASSLYGVGTYEQYF.

This chain uses TRBV21-1 with TRBJ2-4; the table's D gene call, TRBD1, was not cross checked with the DNA. TRBV21-1 is a recognized pseudogene. The CDR3 consists of 17 residues. The CDR3 sequence: CASSRGLTGGSRNIQYF. The CDR3 bases are TGTGCCAGCAGCAGAGGGCTTACAGGGGGATCGAGGAACATTCAGTACTTC.

V is TRBV6-5 and J is TRBJ2-3; TRBD2 aligns across 8 bases. The CDR3 loop spans 15 amino acids. Losses at the gene ends were 7 bases for V and 2 bases for J; bases not matched to a gene: 8. From germline, CDR1 is MNHEY and CDR2 SVGAGI. Here the CDR3 reads CASTSAGGLTDTQYF. The CDR3 DNA follows: TGTGCCAGCACCTCTGCGGGGGGCCTCACAGATACGCAGTATTTT.

The chain uses TRBV5-5 and TRBJ2-7; 7 bases are shared with TRBD1. V gave up 1 base and J gave up 2 bases; unmatched junction bases: 15. This CDR3 contains 18 residues. In germline, CDR1 is SGHKS, CDR2 YYEKEE (reference sequence). DNA of the CDR3: TGTGCCAGCAGCTTGACAGGGGCCCCCATTGGGACAACCTACGAGCAGTACTTC. Its protein is CASSLTGAPIGTTYEQYF.

The CDR3 nucleotides are TGTGCCAGCAGTGGGTATGGGGGGGCCAAGCAGCCCCAGCATTTT. Residues: CASSGYGGAKQPQHF. J is TRBJ1-5 and V is TRBV2; a possible D gene is TRBD1 (6 bases). Per germline, CDR1 SNHLY and CDR2 FYNNEI. The CDR3 runs to 15 residues. Deletions cut 4 bases from V and 7 bases from J, with 17 bases between.

The V and J genes are TRBV27 and TRBJ2-5; 8 nucleotides line up with TRBD1. The germline CDR1 and CDR2 sequences are MNHEY and SMNVEV (reference sequence). Losses at the gene ends were 2 bases for V and 6 bases for J; bases not matched to a gene: 5. The CDR3 contains 14 residues. CDR3 residues: CASSLDRGGQTQYF. The DNA for the CDR3 is TGTGCCAGCAGTTTAGACAGGGGTGGACAGACCCAGTACTTC.

The V and J genes are TRBV7-8 and TRBJ2-2; D gene unclear. Germline loops: CDR1 SGHVS, CDR2 FQNEAQ. The CDR3 length is 18 residues. The V end lost 5 bases, the J end lost 6 bases, and 25 bases lay between the germline ends. CDR3 loop: CASSNEYFWEGRSGELFF. The CDR3 nucleotides read TGTGCCAGCAGCAACGAATACTTCTGGGAAGGAAGGTCCGGGGAGCTGTTTTTT.

This chain connects TRBV27 to TRBJ2-5, with 14 bases that match TRBD2. The CDR3 is 17 amino acids. Per germline, CDR1 MNHEY and CDR2 SMNVEV (reference sequence). Losses at the gene ends were 3 bases for V and 2 bases for J; bases not matched to a gene: 5. This CDR3 reads CASSFLGTSGGQETQYF. CDR3 bases: TGTGCCAGCAGTTTCCTCGGGACTAGCGGGGGTCAAGAGACCCAGTACTTC.

This chain joins TRBV10-1 and TRBJ2-1; unclear D gene. CDR3 length equals 14 residues. CDR1 is WNHNN and CDR2 is SYGVQD in the germline V gene (reference sequence). Trimming took off 5 bases at V and 2 bases at J, with 10 bases between the two ends. CDR3 coding DNA: TGCGCCAGCAGTCCAGGTTCCGCCTACAATGAGCAGTTCTTC. It is translated as CASSPGSAYNEQFF.

The chain uses TRBV5-1 and TRBJ1-1, with D possibly matching TRBD1 (6 bases). Trimming stripped 1 base from V and 5 bases from J, with 9 bases between. The CDR3 runs to 13 residues. The V gene's germline CDR1 is SGHRS and CDR2 YFSETQ. CDR3 protein: CASSLTGLTEAFF. CDR3 coding DNA: TGCGCCAGCAGCTTGACAGGGCTAACTGAAGCTTTCTTT.

V gene TRBV25-1 combines with J gene TRBJ1-1; the D gene is possibly TRBD1 (6 bases). The CDR3 contains 15 residues. The germline V gene has CDR1 MGHDK and CDR2 SYGVNS. Trimming shortened V by 8 bases and J by 3 bases, and 19 bases separated the two germline ends. CDR3 loop: CASLPGGGSDTEAFF. The CDR3 nucleotides read TGTGCCAGCCTACCTGGCGGGGGCTCGGACACTGAAGCTTTCTTT. The full variable domain, rest sourced from reference TRBV25-1 and TRBJ1-1, is EADIYQTPRYLVIGTGKKITLECSQTMGHDKMYWYQQDPGMELHLIHYSYGVNSTEKGDLSSESTVSRIRTEHFPLTLESARPSHTSQYLCASLPGGGSDTEAFFGQGTRLTVV.

This clone has a handful of counts. The chain carries TRBV7-9 and TRBJ2-2; 10 bases align to TRBD1. The V gene's germline CDR1 is SEHNR and CDR2 FQNEAQ (reference sequence). V was clipped by 4 bases and J by 4 bases; unmatched bases: 3. This CDR3 region has 15 residues. DNA for the CDR3: TGTGCCAGCAGCTCCGGGACAGGGGTCACCGGGGAGCTGTTTTTT. Translation: CASSSGTGVTGELFF.

In its sample, this clone was seen once. The chain carries TRBV7-2 and TRBJ2-7; possible D gene TRBD1, 5 bases. This CDR3 contains 14 residues. Germline V gene sequence: CDR1 SGHTA, CDR2 FQGNSA. The V and J ends lost 5 bases and 5 bases respectively, with 16 bases between them. CDR3 in DNA: TGTGCCAGCAGCCCGCGGACACTCATCCACGAGCAGTACTTC. As protein: CASSPRTLIHEQYF.

This clone appeared a few times. The chain carries TRBV7-8 and TRBJ1-5; TRBD1 matches 7 bases. The V segment lost 5 bases and the J segment 2 bases; nucleotides outside the gene matches: 3. Germline V gene lookup returns CDR1 SGHVS and CDR2 FQNEAQ. CDR3 size: 14 residues. CDR3 region: CASSQGTGNQPQHF. CDR3 bases: TGTGCCAGCAGCCAAGGGACAGGCAATCAGCCCCAGCATTTT.

The chain has TRBV6-5 and TRBJ2-5, with 9 bases matching TRBD2. The CDR3 sequence is 14 residues long. The V and J ends lost 4 bases and 5 bases, in that order; junction bases with no gene match: 5. Germline assignment: CDR1 MNHEY and CDR2 SVGAGI. CDR3 bases: TGTGCCAGCAGTTTGGGACTAGCTGAGGAGACCCAGTACTTC. Translation: CASSLGLAEETQYF.

V usage is TRBV11-2 and J usage is TRBJ2-5; tentatively, D is TRBD1 (6 bases). Trimming took 1 base from V and 5 from J, leaving 17 bases between them. The V gene's germline CDR1 is SGHAT and CDR2 FQNNGV. CDR3 length equals 16 residues. The CDR3 DNA follows: TGTGCCAGCAGCTTAGCTGACAGGTCTGGCTTGGAGACCCAGTACTTC. It translates to CASSLADRSGLETQYF. Full variable domain (remainder filled in from reference TRBV11-2 and TRBJ2-5): EAGVAQSPRYKIIEKRQSVAFWCNPISGHATLYWYQQILGQGPKLLIQFQNNGVVDDSQLPKDRFSAERLKGVDSTLKIQPAKLEDSAVYLCASSLADRSGLETQYFGPGTRLLVL.